The rows below give T cell receptor beta chains drawn from one sample of a study of shared clonotypes between healthy human individuals. Using immunoSEQ multiplex PCR, the repertoire was profiled, and TCRdb retains in-frame clones only, with some absent. There are around 240,000 clones in the sample; approximately 70% occur only once, and around 10% lies in the top ten. The sample consisted of memory CD4+ T cells sorted from blood. Receptor source: a man aged 30-40 years in good health. Each CDR3 is given with its conserved first and last residue.

TRBJ2-7,TRBV28,CASSSYGATYEQYF
TRBJ1-5,TRBV7-2,CASSSGADNQPQHF
TRBJ2-5,TRBV9,CASSVASGVGETQYF
TRBJ1-2,TRBV19,CASSKGVRDYGYTF
TRBJ1-2,TRBV13,CASSSNPRTGNTYGYTF
TRBJ1-1,TRBV6-1,CASSEGWGGLEAFF
TRBJ2-7,TRBV27,CASSFPTSGRGEQYF
TRBJ2-2,TRBV19,CASSSQGPGELFF
TRBJ2-6,TRBV28,CASKTGANVLTF
TRBJ2-1,TRBV5-1,CASSLEGLADYNEQFF
TRBJ2-7,TRBV11-2,CASSLLTGGEQYF
TRBJ1-2,TRBV5-5,CASSLDEVLGYTF
TRBJ1-1,TRBV6-6,CASSYPPRHLNTEAFF
TRBJ2-2,TRBV5-1,CASSLMRNTGELFF
TRBJ1-1,TRBV18,CASSPQGGRLNTEAFF